This TCR beta chain was documented in a study of human T cells and chemical hapten exposure. Study outcomes and limitations: The immune response of these alopecia patients might not match healthy individuals'. Patch test score rose with PT1 expanded TCRs, significant at 8, 16, 32, not 4.

This clonotype showed up just a few times. What it binds is not known. The time point: patch test 2, 6 weeks after DPC sensitization. Sample treatment: therapeutic diphenylcyclopropenone sensitization with weekly scalp DPC. One entry per CDR3 protein results from TCRdb running MiXCR on the RACE reads. The sample yields around 130,000 distinct CDR3 sequences, roughly 10% seen once. From germline, CDR1 is ENHRY and CDR2 SYGVKD. The CDR3 covers 16 residues. V lost 5 bases, J lost 4 bases, and 10 bases stayed unmatched. The sample here was whole blood, taken in connection with sensitization to the hapten diphenylcyclopropenone (DPC). J is TRBJ2-1 and V is TRBV10-3; 8 nucleotides line up with TRBD2. This clonotype originated in a woman in her 50s with alopecia areata. Some clones in this sample may be carry-over from other donors' samples. CDR3 amino acids: CAISPDSGNMYNEQFF. CDR3 in DNA: TGTGCCATCAGTCCCGATAGCGGGAACATGTACAATGAGCAGTTCTTC.